This T cell receptor (beta chain) came from a study of T cells after yellow fever vaccination. Template-switching 5'RACE yielded the TCR cDNA; a universal primer site and UMIs were added in the process. MiXCR, run by TCRdb on the 5' RACE reads, gives a single entry per CDR3 protein. Here the sample spans roughly 160,000 distinct CDR3 sequences, 6.5% to 8.5% being singletons. V gave up 5 bases and J gave up 5 bases, with 18 bases separating them. This CDR3 is built from 16 residues. Germline CDR1 is MDHEN and CDR2 is SYDVKM. This sequence joins TRBV28 and TRBJ1-4; D possibly corresponds to TRBD1 (6 bases). The specimen comprised CD4+ T cells sorted from PBMCs, sampled roughly 5 days after the first yellow fever vaccination. This receptor was taken from a young man who received the YFV17D yellow fever vaccine. The CDR3 here is CASSPRAGGGNEKLFF. The CDR3 nucleotides are TGTGCCAGCAGTCCCAGGGCCGGGGGCGGGAATGAAAAACTGTTTTTT.